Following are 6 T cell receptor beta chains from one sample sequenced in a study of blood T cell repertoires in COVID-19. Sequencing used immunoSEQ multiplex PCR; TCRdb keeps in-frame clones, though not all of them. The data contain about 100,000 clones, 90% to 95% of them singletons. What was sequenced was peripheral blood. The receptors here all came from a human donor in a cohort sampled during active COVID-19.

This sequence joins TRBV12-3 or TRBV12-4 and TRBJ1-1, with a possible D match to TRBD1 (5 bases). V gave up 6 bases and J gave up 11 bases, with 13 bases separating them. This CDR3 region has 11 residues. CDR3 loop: CASSPGQWAFF. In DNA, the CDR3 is TGTGCCAGCAGCCCTGGACAATGGGCTTTCTTT.

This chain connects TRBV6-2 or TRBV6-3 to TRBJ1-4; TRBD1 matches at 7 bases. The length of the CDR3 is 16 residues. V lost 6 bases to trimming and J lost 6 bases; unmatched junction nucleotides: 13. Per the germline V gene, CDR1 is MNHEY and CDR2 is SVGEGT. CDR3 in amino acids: CASSDRDFSPYEKLFF. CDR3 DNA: TGTGCCAGCAGCGACAGGGACTTTTCCCCATATGAAAAACTGTTTTTT.

The CDR3 sequence: CASSLGARTGNTNYGYTF. CDR3 coding DNA: TGTGCCAGCAGCTTGGGAGCCAGGACAGGCAATACTAACTATGGCTACACCTTC. The chain combines TRBV5-4 with TRBJ1-2; 7 bases map to TRBD1. CDR1 and CDR2 from the germline V gene are SGHNT and YYREEE (reference sequence). The length of the CDR3 is 18 residues. Trimming removed 0 bases from V and 0 bases from J; junction bases left unmatched: 11.

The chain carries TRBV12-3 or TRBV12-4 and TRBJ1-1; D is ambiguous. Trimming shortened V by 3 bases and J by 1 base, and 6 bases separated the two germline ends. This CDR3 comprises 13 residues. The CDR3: CASSLLRNTEAFF. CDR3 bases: TGTGCCAGCAGTTTGTTGAGGAACACTGAAGCTTTCTTT.

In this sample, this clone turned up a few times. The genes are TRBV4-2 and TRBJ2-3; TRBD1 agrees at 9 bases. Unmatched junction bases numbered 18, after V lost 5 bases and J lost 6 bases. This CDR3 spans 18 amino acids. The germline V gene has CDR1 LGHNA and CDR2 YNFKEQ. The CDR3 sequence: CASSKGSGQGTGGDTQYF. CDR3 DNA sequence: TGTGCCAGCAGCAAAGGATCCGGACAGGGGACGGGCGGGGATACGCAGTATTTT.

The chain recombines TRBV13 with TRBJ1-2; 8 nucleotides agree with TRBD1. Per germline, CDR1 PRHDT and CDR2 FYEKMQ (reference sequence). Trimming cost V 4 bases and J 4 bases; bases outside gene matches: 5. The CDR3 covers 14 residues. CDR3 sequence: CASSSGGTGYGYTF. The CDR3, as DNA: TGTGCCAGCAGCTCCGGCGGGACAGGCTATGGCTACACCTTC.